This T cell receptor beta chain was observed in a study of blood T cell repertoires in COVID-19. Study background: Samples of COVID-19 (acute and convalescent) were obtained from the United States, Italy and Spain.

Per the original methods: Estimates of nucleated cell counts were drawn from the amplification of reference gene primers. Method: immunoSEQ multiplex PCR; TCRdb's copy keeps in-frame clones and lacks some. V and J calls and clone size are those listed in that table; D and trimming were worked out from the DNA. Altogether approximately 270,000 clones are present, roughly 88% being singletons, with the ten largest covering roughly 6.8%. Looked up from germline, CDR1 is MGHRA and CDR2 is YSYEKL. The CDR3 spans 19 residues. V lost 0 bases and J lost 0, with 17 bases in between. The chain has TRBV4-1 and TRBJ1-4; maybe TRBD1 (6 bases). This sequence originates from a woman aged 25 to 39 with COVID-19, enrolled during active disease. Specimen: peripheral blood. The CDR3 sequence is CASSQESPGHRATNEKLFF. The DNA of the CDR3 is TGCGCCAGCAGCCAAGAAAGCCCGGGACACCGTGCAACTAATGAAAAACTGTTTTTT.